Below are 21 T cell receptor beta chains sequenced from a single sample in a study of shared clonotypes between healthy human individuals. Method: immunoSEQ multiplex PCR; TCRdb's copy keeps in-frame clones and lacks some. The sample contains about 700,000 clones, around 90% of which appear only once. CD8 cells regarded as naive lacked CD45RO, were positively chosen for CCR7, and omitted terminally differentiated effector memory CD45RA+ cells. The source material was naive CD8+ T cells sorted from blood. These receptor sequences come from a man aged 30 to 45 in good health.

The chain is built from TRBV11-2 and TRBJ2-7, with a weak D call TRBD2 (5 bases). This CDR3 is 14 amino acids long. The germline gives CDR1 SGHAT, CDR2 FQNNGV. Trimming took off 7 bases at V and 4 bases at J, with 17 bases between the two ends. The CDR3 DNA sequence: TGTGCCAGCACGGCCCAACCGAGCGGATACGAGCAGTACTTC. This codes for CASTAQPSGYEQYF.

The chain joins TRBV27 to TRBJ1-1; TRBD1 might be the D (5 bases). V was cut by 6 bases and J by 1 base, with 12 bases left in between. Per germline, CDR1 MNHEY and CDR2 SMNVEV (reference sequence). The CDR3 spans 14 residues. This CDR3 reads CASSPLQGNTEAFF. The CDR3 DNA is TGTGCCAGCAGCCCCCTGCAGGGGAACACTGAAGCTTTCTTT.

The chain is built from TRBV27 and TRBJ2-7; 7 positions match TRBD1. The CDR3 spans 14 residues. CDR1 and CDR2 (germline): MNHEY, SMNVEV (reference sequence). V shed 2 bases and J 3 bases; nucleotides not matched to a gene: 4. The DNA of the CDR3 is TGTGCCAGCAGTTTAGGCCGACAGGGCTACGAGCAGTACTTC. The encoded protein is CASSLGRQGYEQYF.

The V gene is TRBV7-2, the J gene TRBJ1-2; TRBD1 matches at 8 bases. This CDR3 region has 13 residues. V gave up 5 bases and J gave up 4 bases; unmatched junction bases: 3. CDR1 is SGHTA, CDR2 FQGNSA, per germline. CDR3 amino acids: CASSPGTGYGYTF. The CDR3 bases are TGTGCCAGCAGCCCCGGGACAGGCTATGGCTACACCTTC.

CDR3 nucleotide sequence: TGCAGCGTTGATGTGGTATCCTACAATGAGCAGTTCTTC. Its protein is CSVDVVSYNEQFF. V gene TRBV29-1 combines with J gene TRBJ2-1; D unresolved. V was clipped by 3 bases and J by 1 base, with 7 bases between them. Germline CDR1 reads SQVTM; CDR2 reads ANQGSEA. CDR3 length: 13 amino acids.

The chain carries TRBV19 and TRBJ2-7; D unclear. This CDR3 contains 15 residues. CDR1 LNHDA and CDR2 SQIVND come from the germline V gene (reference sequence). Trimming shortened V by 0 bases and J by 2 bases, and 11 bases separated the two germline ends. The CDR3 region is CASSIEVGTAYEQYF. CDR3 coding DNA: TGTGCCAGTAGTATAGAAGTAGGAACAGCCTACGAGCAGTACTTC.

The V call is TRBV7-9, the J call TRBJ2-2; D not resolved. CDR1 SEHNR and CDR2 FQNEAQ come from the germline V gene (reference sequence). The CDR3 is made up of 13 amino acids. V was pared by 0 bases and J by 9 bases, with 8 bases between. The CDR3 protein is CASSLAYEWELFF. In DNA, the CDR3 is TGTGCCAGCAGCTTAGCCTACGAGTGGGAGCTGTTTTTT.

This clone has more than one count but fewer than ten. This sequence joins TRBV4-1 and TRBJ1-5; possibly TRBD1 for D (5 bases). The CDR3 extends over 14 amino acids. Germline values: CDR1 MGHRA, CDR2 YSYEKL. The V end lost 4 bases, the J end lost 7 bases, and 14 bases lay between the germline ends. The CDR3, as DNA: TGCGCCAGCAGCCCTTTCGCGGGGGACCAGCCCCAGCATTTT. Translating gives CASSPFAGDQPQHF.

The rearrangement links TRBV28 to TRBJ2-7, with 9 bases matching TRBD1. The CDR3 runs 16 residues. Trimming cost V 5 bases and J 2 bases; bases outside gene matches: 10. Germline V lookup: CDR1 MDHEN, CDR2 SYDVKM. The CDR3 is CASSTYRGRKPYEQYF. CDR3 nucleotides: TGTGCCAGCAGTACCTACAGGGGGCGAAAACCCTACGAGCAGTACTTC.

This chain joins TRBV19 and TRBJ1-5, with unresolved D. The CDR3 totals 13 residues. The germline V gene encodes CDR1 LNHDA and CDR2 SQIVND (reference sequence). With 3 bases removed from V and 6 bases from J, the gap between germline ends came to 9 bases. This CDR3 reads CASSITDGQPQHF. The CDR3 DNA sequence: TGTGCCAGTAGTATTACAGACGGTCAGCCCCAGCATTTT.

This clone was found once. The chain joins TRBV7-3 to TRBJ1-1; D uncertain. This CDR3 is 14 amino acids long. Deletions cut 1 base from V and 4 bases from J, with 10 bases between. Germline-derived CDR1 and CDR2 are SGHTA and FQGTGA. CDR3 amino acids: CASSLSGEITEAFF. The CDR3 DNA follows: TGTGCCAGCAGCTTAAGTGGGGAAATCACTGAAGCTTTCTTT.

The chain couples TRBV7-6 to TRBJ2-5; no clear D. V was cut by 4 bases and J by 3 bases, with 3 bases left in between. Germline V gene data show CDR1 as SGHVS and CDR2 as FNYEAQ. This CDR3 has 11 amino acids. Here the CDR3 DNA reads TGTGCCAGCAGCTCAGAAGAGACCCAGTACTTC. Translating gives CASSSEETQYF.

V usage is TRBV7-6 and J usage is TRBJ1-1; 9 bases line up with TRBD1. The CDR3 runs to 16 residues. Germline values: CDR1 SGHVS, CDR2 FNYEAQ. After removal of 4 bases from V and 6 bases from J, the junction contained 12 bases not matched to a gene. In DNA form, the CDR3 reads TGTGCCAGCAGCTCCAACCGGGGACAGGGTTGGGCTGAAGCTTTCTTT. Translating gives CASSSNRGQGWAEAFF.

The chain combines TRBV7-9 with TRBJ2-7, with D maybe TRBD2 (5 bases). Germline values: CDR1 SEHNR, CDR2 FQNEAQ (reference sequence). Trimming took off 3 bases at V and 2 bases at J, with 20 bases between the two ends. The CDR3 sequence is 17 residues long. CDR3 nucleotide sequence: TGTGCCAGCAGCTTCCGCGCGGACTCCCAATCTACCTACGAGCAGTACTTC. This gives the protein CASSFRADSQSTYEQYF.

V gene TRBV7-9 combines with J gene TRBJ2-6; D remains unclear. The CDR3 loop spans 15 amino acids. Trimming removed 2 bases at V and 1 base at J, with 6 bases between. CDR1 and CDR2 from the germline V gene are SEHNR and FQNEAQ (reference sequence). Here the CDR3 reads CASSLRPSGANVLTF. DNA of the CDR3: TGTGCCAGCAGCTTAAGACCATCTGGGGCCAACGTCCTGACTTTC.

The CDR3 here is CASSKNHGQLNYGYTF. CDR3 DNA: TGTGCCAGCAGCAAAAACCACGGACAGCTGAACTATGGCTACACCTTC. The gene calls are TRBV7-9 and TRBJ1-2; weak D call: TRBD1 (6 bases). CDR3 length: 16 residues. The germline CDR1 and CDR2 sequences are SEHNR and FQNEAQ (reference sequence). Trimming took off 5 bases at V and 2 bases at J, with 18 bases between the two ends. Using reference TRBV7-9 and TRBJ1-2 for the parts outside the CDR3, the full variable domain is DTGVSQNPRHKITKRGQNVTFRCDPISEHNRLYWYRQTLGQGPEFLTYFQNEAQLEKSRLLSDRFSAERPKGSFSTLEIQRTEQGDSAMYLCASSKNHGQLNYGYTFGSGTRLTVV.

For the CDR3, the DNA is TGTGCCAGTATAGTATCGAACACCGGGGAGCTGTTTTTT. Translating gives CASIVSNTGELFF. The chain employs TRBV19 and TRBJ2-2; no definite D call. Per the germline V gene, CDR1 is LNHDA and CDR2 is SQIVND (reference sequence). The ends were cut back, 7 bases at V and 0 bases at J, with 6 bases in the middle. The CDR3 is 13 residues long.

V usage is TRBV4-1 and J usage is TRBJ2-7; TRBD2 aligns across 8 bases. The CDR3 loop spans 13 amino acids. Trimming took 1 base from V and 9 from J; bases not matched to a gene: 5. Germline-derived CDR1 and CDR2 are MGHRA and YSYEKL. CDR3 in DNA: TGCGCCAGCAGCCAAGTGACGGGAGGGGGGCAGTACTTC. It codes for CASSQVTGGGQYF.

In DNA, the CDR3 is TGTGCCTGGAGTGTCGGCAGGGGGGGCTATGAGCAGTTCTTC. It translates to CAWSVGRGGYEQFF. The chain is built from TRBV30 and TRBJ2-1; D is perhaps TRBD1 or TRBD2 (7 bases each). The V gene lost 0 bases and the J gene lost 8 bases, with 14 bases spanning the gap. This CDR3 is built from 14 residues. CDR1 is GTSNPN and CDR2 is SVGIG in the germline V gene (reference sequence).

The chain links TRBV28 to TRBJ2-7; possibly TRBD1 for D (6 bases). The CDR3 covers 14 residues. V lost 3 bases to trimming and J lost 6 bases, with 15 bases between them. Germline CDR1 and CDR2: MDHEN and SYDVKM. The chain's CDR3 is CASSLTGGNAEQYF. The CDR3 nucleotides read TGTGCCAGCAGTTTGACAGGAGGCAATGCCGAGCAGTACTTC.

The chain has TRBV4-1 and TRBJ2-7; 8 bases map to TRBD1. The junction had 11 bases not matched to a gene; V was cut back by 2 bases and J by 5 bases. The CDR3 sequence is 16 residues long. The germline gives CDR1 MGHRA, CDR2 YSYEKL. CDR3 amino acids: CASSQLGSGGRNEQYF. The CDR3 DNA reads as TGCGCCAGCAGCCAATTGGGGTCAGGGGGCCGGAACGAGCAGTACTTC.